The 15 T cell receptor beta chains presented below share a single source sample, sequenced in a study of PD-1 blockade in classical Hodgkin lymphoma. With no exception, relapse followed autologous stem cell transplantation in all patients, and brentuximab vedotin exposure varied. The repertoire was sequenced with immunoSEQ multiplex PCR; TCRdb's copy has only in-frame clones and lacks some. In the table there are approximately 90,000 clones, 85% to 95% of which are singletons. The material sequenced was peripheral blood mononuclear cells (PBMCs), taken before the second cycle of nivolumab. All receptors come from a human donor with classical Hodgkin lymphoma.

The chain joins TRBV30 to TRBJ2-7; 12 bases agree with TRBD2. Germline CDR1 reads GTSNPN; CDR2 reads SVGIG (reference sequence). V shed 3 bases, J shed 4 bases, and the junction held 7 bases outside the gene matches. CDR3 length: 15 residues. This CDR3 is CAWSYAGLAGYEQYF. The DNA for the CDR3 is TGTGCCTGGAGCTATGCGGGACTAGCGGGTTACGAGCAGTACTTC. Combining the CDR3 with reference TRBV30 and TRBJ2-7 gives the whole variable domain SQTIHQWPATLVQPVGSPLSLECTVEGTSNPNLYWYRQAAGRGLQLLFYSVGIGQISSEVPQNLSASRPQDRQFILSSKKLLLSDSGFYLCAWSYAGLAGYEQYFGPGTRLTVT.

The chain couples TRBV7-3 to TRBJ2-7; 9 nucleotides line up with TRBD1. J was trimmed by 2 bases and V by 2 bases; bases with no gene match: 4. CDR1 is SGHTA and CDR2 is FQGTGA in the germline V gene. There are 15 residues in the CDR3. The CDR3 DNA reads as TGTGCCAGCAGCTTAGCCGGGACAGGGCCCTACGAGCAGTACTTC. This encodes CASSLAGTGPYEQYF.

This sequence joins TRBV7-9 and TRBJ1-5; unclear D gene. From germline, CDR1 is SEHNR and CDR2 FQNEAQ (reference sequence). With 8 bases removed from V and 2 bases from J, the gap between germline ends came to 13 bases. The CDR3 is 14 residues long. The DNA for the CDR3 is TGTGCCAGCGCCGCTGGGGATCGCAATCAGCCCCAGCATTTT. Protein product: CASAAGDRNQPQHF. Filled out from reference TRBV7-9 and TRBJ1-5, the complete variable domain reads DTGVSQNPRHKITKRGQNVTFRCDPISEHNRLYWYRQTLGQGPEFLTYFQNEAQLEKSRLLSDRFSAERPKGSFSTLEIQRTEQGDSAMYLCASAAGDRNQPQHFGDGTRLSIL.

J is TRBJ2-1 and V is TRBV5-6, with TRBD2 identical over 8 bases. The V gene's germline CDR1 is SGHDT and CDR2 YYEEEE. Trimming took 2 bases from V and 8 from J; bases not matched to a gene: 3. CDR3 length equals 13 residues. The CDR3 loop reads CASSLGTSDEQFF. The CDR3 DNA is TGTGCCAGCAGCTTAGGGACTAGTGATGAGCAGTTCTTC. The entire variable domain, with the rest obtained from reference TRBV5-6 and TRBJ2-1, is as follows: DAGVTQSPTHLIKTRGQQVTLRCSPKSGHDTVSWYQQALGQGPQFIFQYYEEEERQRGNFPDRFSGHQFPNYSSELNVNALLLGDSALYLCASSLGTSDEQFFGPGTRLTVL.

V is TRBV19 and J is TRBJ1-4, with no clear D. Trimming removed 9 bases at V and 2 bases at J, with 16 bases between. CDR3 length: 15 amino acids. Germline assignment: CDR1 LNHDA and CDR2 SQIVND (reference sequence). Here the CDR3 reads CARPHRRGTNEKLFF. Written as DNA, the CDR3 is TGTGCCAGGCCGCATCGCCGAGGGACTAATGAAAAACTGTTTTTT.

The CDR3 loop reads CASSLSGRAIYNEQFF. Here the CDR3 DNA reads TGTGCCAGCAGTCTTAGCGGGAGGGCTATCTACAATGAGCAGTTCTTC. This chain links TRBV5-8 with TRBJ2-1, with 11 nucleotides matching TRBD2. The junction had 7 bases not matched to a gene; V was cut back by 5 bases and J by 3 bases. Germline V lookup: CDR1 SGHTS, CDR2 YDEGEE. CDR3 length equals 16 residues.

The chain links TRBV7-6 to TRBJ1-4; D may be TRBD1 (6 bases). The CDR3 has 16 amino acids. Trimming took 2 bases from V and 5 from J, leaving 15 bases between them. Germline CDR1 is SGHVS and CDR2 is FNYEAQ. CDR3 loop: CASSLRGRQGNEKLFF. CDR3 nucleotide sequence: TGTGCCAGCAGCTTAAGGGGTCGGCAGGGGAATGAAAAACTGTTTTTT. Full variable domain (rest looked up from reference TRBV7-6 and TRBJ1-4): GAGVSQSPRYKVTKRGQDVALRCDPISGHVSLYWYRQALGQGPEFLTYFNYEAQQDKSGLPNDRFSAERPEGSISTLTIQRTEQRDSAMYRCASSLRGRQGNEKLFFGSGTQLSVL.

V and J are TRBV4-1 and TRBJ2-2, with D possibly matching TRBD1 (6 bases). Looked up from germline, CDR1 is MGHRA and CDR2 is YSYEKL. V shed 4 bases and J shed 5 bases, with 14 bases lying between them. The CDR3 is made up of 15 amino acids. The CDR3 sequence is CASSRMGQGTGELFF. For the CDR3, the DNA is TGCGCCAGCAGCCGAATGGGACAAGGAACCGGGGAGCTGTTTTTT.

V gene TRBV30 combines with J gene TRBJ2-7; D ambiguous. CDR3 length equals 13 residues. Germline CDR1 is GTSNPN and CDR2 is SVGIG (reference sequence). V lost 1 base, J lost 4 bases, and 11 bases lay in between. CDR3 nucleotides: TGTGCCTGGAGTGCCGACGGGTGGTACGAGCAGTACTTC. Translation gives CAWSADGWYEQYF. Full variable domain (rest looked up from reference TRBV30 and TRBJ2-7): SQTIHQWPATLVQPVGSPLSLECTVEGTSNPNLYWYRQAAGRGLQLLFYSVGIGQISSEVPQNLSASRPQDRQFILSSKKLLLSDSGFYLCAWSADGWYEQYFGPGTRLTVT.

The CDR3 coding sequence is TGTGCCAGTAGTATCGGTCCTTATCGCTACGAGCAGTACTTC. Protein: CASSIGPYRYEQYF. V and J are TRBV19 and TRBJ2-7; D is undetermined. V was shortened by 3 bases and J by 3 bases, with 12 bases between the two germline ends. In germline, CDR1 is LNHDA, CDR2 SQIVND (reference sequence). The CDR3 loop spans 14 amino acids.

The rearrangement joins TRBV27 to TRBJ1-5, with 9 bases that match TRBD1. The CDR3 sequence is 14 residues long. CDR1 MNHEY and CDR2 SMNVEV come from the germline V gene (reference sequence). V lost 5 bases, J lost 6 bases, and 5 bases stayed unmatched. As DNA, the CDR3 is TGTGCCAGCAGTCCACAGGGGGCTGTTCAGCCCCAGCATTTT. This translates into CASSPQGAVQPQHF.

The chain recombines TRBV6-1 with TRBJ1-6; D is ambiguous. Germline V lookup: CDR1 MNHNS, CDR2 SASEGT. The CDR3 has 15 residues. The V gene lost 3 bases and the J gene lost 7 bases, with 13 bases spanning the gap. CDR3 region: CASSDLQSSNSPLHF. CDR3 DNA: TGTGCCAGCAGTGACCTACAGAGCTCCAATTCACCCCTCCACTTT.

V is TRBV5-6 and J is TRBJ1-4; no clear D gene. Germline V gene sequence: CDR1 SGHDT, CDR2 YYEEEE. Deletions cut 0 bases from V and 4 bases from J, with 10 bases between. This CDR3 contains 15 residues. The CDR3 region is CASSLAQANNEKLFF. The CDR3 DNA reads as TGTGCCAGCAGCTTGGCGCAGGCCAATAATGAAAAACTGTTTTTT.

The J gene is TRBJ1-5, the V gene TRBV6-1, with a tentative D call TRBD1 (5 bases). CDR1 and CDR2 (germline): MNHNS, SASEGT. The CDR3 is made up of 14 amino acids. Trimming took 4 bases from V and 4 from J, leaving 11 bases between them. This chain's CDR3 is CASSASGSNQPQHF. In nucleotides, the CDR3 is TGTGCCAGCAGTGCGTCAGGGTCGAATCAGCCCCAGCATTTT.

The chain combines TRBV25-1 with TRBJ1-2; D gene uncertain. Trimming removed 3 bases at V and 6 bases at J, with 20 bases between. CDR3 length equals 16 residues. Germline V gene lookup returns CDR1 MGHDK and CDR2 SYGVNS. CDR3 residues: CASSDGNWFGEHGYTF. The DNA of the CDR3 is TGTGCCAGCAGTGACGGGAATTGGTTCGGGGAACATGGCTACACCTTC.